This is a list of T cell receptor beta chains from one sample in a study of shared clonotypes between healthy human individuals. The assay was immunoSEQ multiplex PCR, and TCRdb's table has in-frame clones only and misses some. Here the sample spans approximately 2.5 million clones, approximately 93% being singletons. Source material: naive CD4+ T cells from PBMCs. These receptor sequences come from a man aged 18 to 30 in good health. Some clones in this sample may be carry-over from other donors' samples. The CDR3 runs from the conserved cysteine through the conserved F or W. D genes are given only for firm matches. A row's size may be missing; if present it is once, few, many or a size class.

CDR3aa	CDR3nt	j_gene	len	abundance	d_gene	v_gene
CASSLGQGLTEAFF	TGTGCCAGCAGCTTAGGTCAGGGCCTCACTGAAGCTTTCTTT	TRBJ1-1	14	.	.	TRBV7-2
CASSQEASGRGADTQYF	TGCGCCAGCAGCCAAGAGGCTAGCGGGAGAGGGGCAGATACGCAGTATTTT	TRBJ2-3	17	.	TRBD2	TRBV4-1
CASSMGGQGFGQPQHF	TGTGCCAGTAGTATGGGCGGACAGGGTTTCGGACAGCCCCAGCATTTT	TRBJ1-5	16	.	TRBD1	TRBV19
CASSVLAGATDTQYF	TGTGCCAGCAGCGTACTAGCGGGAGCCACAGATACGCAGTATTTT	TRBJ2-3	15	once	TRBD2	TRBV9
CASSPKQETQYF	TGTGCCAGCTCACCAAAACAAGAGACCCAGTACTTC	TRBJ2-5	12	.	.	TRBV18
CASSPWRQPQHF	TGTGCCAGCAGTCCCTGGCGTCAGCCCCAGCATTTT	TRBJ1-5	12	few	.	TRBV28
CASSFRDTEAFF	TGTGCCAGCAGCTTCAGGGACACTGAAGCTTTCTTT	TRBJ1-1	12	few	.	TRBV9
CASSLGQGEGGYTF	TGTGCCAGCAGCTTGGGACAAGGGGAGGGTGGCTACACCTTC	TRBJ1-2	14	.	.	TRBV5-5
CASKRQGSIEAFF	TGTGCCAGCAAACGACAGGGGAGCATTGAAGCTTTCTTT	TRBJ1-1	13	.	TRBD1	TRBV6-1
CASRMTGVTEAFF	TGTGCCAGCAGAATGACAGGGGTGACTGAAGCTTTCTTT	TRBJ1-1	13	.	TRBD1	TRBV5-5
CASSGTGGGMDQPQHF	TGTGCCAGCAGTGGGACAGGGGGTGGGATGGATCAGCCCCAGCATTTT	TRBJ1-5	16	.	TRBD1	TRBV2
CASSSGTGTGSYEQYF	TGTGCCAGCAGTTCCGGGACCGGGACAGGGTCCTACGAGCAGTACTTC	TRBJ2-7	16	.	TRBD1	TRBV28
CASSLAGGGMDTQYF	TGTGCCAGCAGTTTAGCAGGGGGGGGTATGGATACGCAGTATTTT	TRBJ2-3	15	.	.	TRBV28
CASARSGSEFSFFTDTQYF	TGTGCTAGTGCCCGGTCAGGGTCGGAATTCTCCTTCTTCACAGATACGCAGTATTTT	TRBJ2-3	19	.	.	TRBV12-5
CASSLAGTSGGKQETQYF	TGTGCCAGCAGCTTAGCCGGGACTAGCGGAGGCAAACAAGAGACCCAGTACTTC	TRBJ2-5	18	once	TRBD2	TRBV7-2
CASSFGGGGNSNQPQHF	TGTGCCAGCAGCTTCGGGGGGGGAGGGAATAGCAATCAGCCCCAGCATTTT	TRBJ1-5	17	.	.	TRBV28
CASSFAGLAKNIQYF	TGTGCCAGCAGTTTTGCGGGGCTAGCCAAAAACATTCAGTACTTC	TRBJ2-4	15	once	.	TRBV28
CAISESNAGASEQFF	TGTGCCATCAGTGAGTCGAATGCGGGAGCGTCTGAGCAGTTCTTC	TRBJ2-1	15	.	TRBD2	TRBV10-3
CASSFRVLGDEQFF	TGTGCCAGCAGTTTCAGGGTTCTAGGCGATGAGCAGTTCTTC	TRBJ2-1	14	.	.	TRBV27
CARFGGKSDTQYF	TGTGCCAGATTCGGGGGGAAATCAGATACGCAGTATTTT	TRBJ2-3	13	.	TRBD2	TRBV28
CASSYSRDQPQHF	TGTGCCAGCAGTTACTCAAGGGATCAGCCCCAGCATTTT	TRBJ1-5	13	.	.	TRBV6-5
CASSFRRDRPYEQYF	TGTGCCAGCAGTTTCCGTCGGGACCGACCCTACGAGCAGTACTTC	TRBJ2-7	15	.	.	TRBV27
CASSIIGEGYTF	TGTGCCAGTAGTATAATAGGGGAAGGCTACACCTTC	TRBJ1-2	12	.	.	TRBV19
CASSPTGHESTDTQYF	TGTGCCAGCAGCCCGACGGGGCACGAGTCCACAGATACGCAGTATTTT	TRBJ2-3	16	.	.	TRBV11-1
CASREPGRTYEQYF	TGTGCCAGCAGAGAGCCGGGACGGACCTACGAGCAGTACTTC	TRBJ2-7	14	once	.	TRBV2
CAISEVQGRKLFF	TGTGCCATCAGTGAGGTACAGGGGAGAAAACTGTTTTTT	TRBJ1-4	13	.	TRBD1	TRBV10-3
CASSYLPGNYEQYF	TGTGCCAGCAGTTACCTGCCAGGGAACTACGAGCAGTACTTC	TRBJ2-7	14	.	.	TRBV6-5
CASQAAGGFLQETQYF	TGCGCCAGCCAAGCGGCGGGGGGGTTCCTCCAAGAGACCCAGTACTTC	TRBJ2-5	16	.	TRBD2	TRBV5-1
CASSWGLPAGAPSGELFF	TGCGCCAGCAGCTGGGGTCTCCCCGCGGGGGCGCCGAGCGGGGAGCTGTTTTTT	TRBJ2-2	18	.	.	TRBV5-1
CASRSGEGRHNEQFF	TGTGCCAGCCGGAGTGGGGAGGGCCGGCACAATGAGCAGTTCTTC	TRBJ2-1	15	once	TRBD2	TRBV27
CASSYSGTGGYDTQYF	TGTGCCAGCAGTTACTCTGGGACAGGGGGATACGATACGCAGTATTTT	TRBJ2-3	16	.	TRBD1	TRBV6-6
CASSSGPSYPYEQYF	TGTGCCAGCAGCTCTGGACCTTCTTACCCCTACGAGCAGTACTTC	TRBJ2-7	15	once	.	TRBV5-5
CASSSPRGVSYEQYF	TGTGCCAGCAGCTCACCGCGGGGTGTCTCCTACGAGCAGTACTTC	TRBJ2-7	15	.	.	TRBV11-2
CASSTGQGTYEQYF	TGTGCCAGCAGCACCGGACAGGGAACCTACGAGCAGTACTTC	TRBJ2-7	14	.	TRBD1	TRBV9
CASSYGALYTF	TGTGCCAGCAGTTACGGAGCCCTCTACACCTTC	TRBJ1-2	11	.	.	TRBV6-6
CASRVQAYTDTQYF	TGCGCCAGCAGGGTACAGGCGTACACAGATACGCAGTATTTT	TRBJ2-3	14	once	.	TRBV5-1
CASSPGGASTEAFF	TGTGCCAGCTCACCAGGTGGGGCGAGCACTGAAGCTTTCTTT	TRBJ1-1	14	.	.	TRBV18
CASSLGSGTGELFF	TGCGCCAGCAGCTTGGGCTCCGGGACCGGGGAGCTGTTTTTT	TRBJ2-2	14	.	.	TRBV5-1
CASSQDPGARYEQYF	TGCGCCAGCAGCCAAGATCCGGGCGCCCGTTACGAGCAGTACTTC	TRBJ2-7	15	.	.	TRBV4-1
CASSSRDRGSYEQYF	TGTGCCAGCAGCTCCCGGGACAGGGGCTCCTACGAGCAGTACTTC	TRBJ2-7	15	.	TRBD1	TRBV11-3
CASSPLRDTNIQYF	TGTGCCAGCTCACCTCTCCGGGACACAAACATTCAGTACTTC	TRBJ2-4	14	.	.	TRBV18
CASGSVDAYLREQFF	TGTGCCAGCGGCTCCGTAGACGCTTACCTCAGGGAGCAGTTCTTC	TRBJ2-1	15	.	.	TRBV28
CASSLSEANTEAFF	TGCGCCAGCAGCTTGTCCGAGGCGAACACTGAAGCTTTCTTT	TRBJ1-1	14	.	.	TRBV5-1
CASSFLGASNEKLFF	TGTGCCAGCAGCTTTTTAGGCGCCTCTAATGAAAAACTGTTTTTT	TRBJ1-4	15	.	.	TRBV11-2
CASSLTSGRGGEQYF	TGTGCCAGCAGCCTAACTAGCGGGAGGGGTGGCGAGCAGTACTTC	TRBJ2-7	15	.	TRBD2	TRBV6-6
CASSPKGLAENYYSYEQYF	TGTGCCAGCTCACCTAAGGGACTAGCGGAGAACTATTACTCCTACGAGCAGTACTTC	TRBJ2-7	19	.	TRBD2	TRBV18
CASSHTTATREQYF	TGCGCCAGCAGCCACACGACAGCCACTCGGGAGCAGTACTTC	TRBJ2-7	14	.	.	TRBV10-2
CASSLGGTGGTEAFF	TGCGCCAGCAGCTTGGGTGGGACAGGGGGCACTGAAGCTTTCTTT	TRBJ1-1	15	.	TRBD1	TRBV5-1
CAWSPLGQGNTEAFF	TGTGCCTGGAGCCCCCTCGGACAGGGGAACACTGAAGCTTTCTTT	TRBJ1-1	15	.	TRBD1	TRBV30
CSVTIRGTEAFF	TGCAGCGTCACAATTAGGGGCACTGAAGCTTTCTTT	TRBJ1-1	12	.	.	TRBV29-1
CASSTPSLRTSGYSTDTQYF	TGTGCCAGTAGTACCCCCTCTCTCCGGACTAGCGGGTATAGCACAGATACGCAGTATTTT	TRBJ2-3	20	once	TRBD2	TRBV19
CASNNRGGTEAFF	TGTGCCAGTAATAACAGGGGGGGCACTGAAGCTTTCTTT	TRBJ1-1	13	.	TRBD1	TRBV19
CASSRTGGDNEKLFF	TGTGCCAGCTCACGGACAGGGGGTGATAATGAAAAACTGTTTTTT	TRBJ1-4	15	.	TRBD1	TRBV18
CASSLGGAEGDTQYF	TGTGCCAGCAGCTTAGGGGGGGCTGAGGGAGATACGCAGTATTTT	TRBJ2-3	15	.	.	TRBV13
CASAGTGNTEAFF	TGTGCCAGCGCCGGGACAGGGAACACTGAAGCTTTCTTT	TRBJ1-1	13	.	TRBD1	TRBV25-1
CASSIVPGQNTEAFF	TGTGCCAGTAGTATAGTTCCAGGGCAGAACACTGAAGCTTTCTTT	TRBJ1-1	15	once	.	TRBV19
CASSPRKSANYYSYEQYF	TGTGCCAGCAGTCCCAGGAAGTCCGCGAATTACTACTCCTACGAGCAGTACTTC	TRBJ2-7	18	.	.	TRBV28
CASGCIRAAIETQYF	TGTGCTAGTGGTTGCATCCGGGCAGCTATCGAGACCCAGTACTTC	TRBJ2-5	15	.	.	TRBV12-5
CASSLSWQPRETQYF	TGTGCCAGCAGCTTAAGTTGGCAGCCGCGAGAGACCCAGTACTTC	TRBJ2-5	15	.	.	TRBV7-3
CAISETGEQYF	TGTGCCATCAGTGAGACAGGCGAGCAGTACTTC	TRBJ2-7	11	.	.	TRBV10-3